A selection of T cell receptor beta chains follows, all from one sample in a study of T-cell reconstitution after alpha-beta-depleted transplantation in children. TCRdb itself ran the PCR reads through MiXCR, one entry per CDR3 protein. The sample includes around 960,000 distinct CDR3 sequences, less than 30% of them seen just once. Here the sequenced sample was PBMCs, mostly from graft donor cells, taken 360 days after TCRalphabeta/CD19-depleted stem cell transplant. All receptors derive from a boy under two years old who had a stem cell transplant for SCID, so the T cells may come from the graft donor. The CDR3 runs from the conserved cysteine through the conserved F or W. D genes are given only for firm matches. Clone size is stated in some rows and not others, as once, few, many or a class when expanded.

d_gene	j_gene	abundance	v_gene	CDR3nt	CDR3aa
-	TRBJ2-1	-	TRBV12-3/TRBV12-4	TGTGCCAGCAGTTTAAGAGCGGATGAGCAGTTCTTC	CASSLRADEQFF
TRBD1	TRBJ1-1	once	TRBV18	TGTGCCAGCTCCCTAGGACAGGGGAAAAACACTGAAGCTTTCTTT	CASSLGQGKNTEAFF
TRBD1	TRBJ2-2	few	TRBV5-1	TGCGCCAGCAGCTCTCTCGGACAGGTTGGCACCGGGGAGCTGTTTTTT	CASSSLGQVGTGELFF
TRBD1	TRBJ2-1	few	TRBV11-2	TGTGCCAGCAGCCGGACAGGGGGGAAAAGAAATGAGCAGTTCTTC	CASSRTGGKRNEQFF
-	TRBJ1-2	-	TRBV24-1	TGTGCCACCAGTGAGGGCTATGGCTACACCTTC	CATSEGYGYTF
-	TRBJ2-1	-	TRBV20-1	TGCAGTGCCGGTACTCAAGGGGGGGCCGGGGAGCAGTTCTTC	CSAGTQGGAGEQFF
-	TRBJ2-7	few	TRBV20-1	TGCAGTGCTTGGACCTACGAGCAGTACTTC	CSAWTYEQYF
TRBD2	TRBJ2-2	few	TRBV20-1	TGCAGTGTTGGACGGGGGGGCTTCCCCGGGGAGCTGTTTTTT	CSVGRGGFPGELFF
TRBD2	TRBJ2-3	-	TRBV20-1	TGCAGTGCTAGAGTTTGGTCTAGCGGGGGGGATTCCACAGATACGCAGTATTTT	CSARVWSSGGDSTDTQYF
TRBD2	TRBJ2-7	-	TRBV5-1	TGCGCCAGCAGCTTCAGCCGGGAGGCACCCTACGAGCAGTACTTC	CASSFSREAPYEQYF
-	TRBJ1-1	few	TRBV12-3/TRBV12-4	TGTGCCAGCAGTTGGCGGGGGGCCACTGAAGCTTTCTTT	CASSWRGATEAFF
-	TRBJ2-5	-	TRBV7-8	TGTGCCAGCACCTGGGGGACCCAAGAGACCCAGTACTTC	CASTWGTQETQYF
TRBD2	TRBJ2-3	few	TRBV7-9	TGTGCCAGCAGCTTAGCCTTCGGGGGGAGGACAGATACGCAGTATTTT	CASSLAFGGRTDTQYF
-	TRBJ2-3	few	TRBV12-3/TRBV12-4	TGTGCCAGCAGCTCCTTTGGGGGGACAGATACGCAGTATTTT	CASSSFGGTDTQYF
-	TRBJ2-3	many	TRBV29-1	TGCAGCGTTGAGGGCCAGGGCGCAGATACGCAGTATTTT	CSVEGQGADTQYF
-	TRBJ2-4	-	TRBV29-1	TGCAGCGTCTCCCTCGGGGCGCGGGCCAAAAACATTCAGTACTTC	CSVSLGARAKNIQYF
-	TRBJ1-5	few	TRBV20-1	TGCAGTGCTAGAGATCGAGGGTATGGCAATCAGCCCCAGCATTTT	CSARDRGYGNQPQHF
TRBD2	TRBJ2-5	few	TRBV27	TGTGCCAGCAGTTTTAGCGGGACGGGGGCCCAGTACTTC	CASSFSGTGAQYF
-	TRBJ2-1	few	TRBV10-3	TGTGCCATCGGGGCGGTCCAAAATGAGCAGTTCTTC	CAIGAVQNEQFF
TRBD1	TRBJ2-7	few	TRBV5-1	TGCGCCAGCAGCTTAGGGACAGGGGCAACAGGCGAGCAGTACTTC	CASSLGTGATGEQYF
TRBD2	TRBJ2-5	few	TRBV5-1	TGCGCCACCACCCGGGCTAGCGGAAAAGAGACCCAGTACTTC	CATTRASGKETQYF
-	TRBJ2-3	-	TRBV20-1	TGCAGTGCTAGAGATTCCCCCCGGGATACGCAGTATTTT	CSARDSPRDTQYF
-	TRBJ2-1	few	TRBV4-1	TGCGCCAGCAGCCAAGATGGGGGCGGGGGAACCTACAATGAGCAGTTCTTC	CASSQDGGGGTYNEQFF
-	TRBJ2-7	-	TRBV5-1	TGCGCCAGCAGCTTGACATTGGGGGAGCAGTACTTC	CASSLTLGEQYF
-	TRBJ2-3	-	TRBV20-1	TGCAGTGCTCACGATGTGATAGATACGCAGTATTTT	CSAHDVIDTQYF
TRBD2	TRBJ2-2	few	TRBV12-3/TRBV12-4	TGTGCCAGCAGTTGGACTAGCGGGGTCGAGAACACCGGGGAGCTGTTTTTT	CASSWTSGVENTGELFF
-	TRBJ1-3	-	TRBV20-1	TGCAGTGCTACCCGACTGGGGTTGTCTGGAAACACCATATATTTT	CSATRLGLSGNTIYF
TRBD1	TRBJ1-1	-	TRBV7-6	TGTGCCAGCAGCTTAATTCCCACAGGGGGCACTGAAGCTTTCTTT	CASSLIPTGGTEAFF
-	TRBJ2-7	-	TRBV12-3/TRBV12-4	TGTGCCAGCAGACGGGACGAAGCTGCCTACGAGCAGTACTTC	CASRRDEAAYEQYF
TRBD1	TRBJ1-1	-	TRBV2	TGTGCCAGCAGTGAACAGGGGGAAGGCACTGAAGCTTTCTTT	CASSEQGEGTEAFF
TRBD1	TRBJ2-7	few	TRBV9	TGTGCCAGCAGCGTCGGACAGGCCGAGGACGAGCAGTACTTC	CASSVGQAEDEQYF
-	TRBJ2-7	few	TRBV20-1	TGCAGTGCAACTGACCGGAGACACAACTCCTACGAGCAGTACTTC	CSATDRRHNSYEQYF
-	TRBJ1-1	-	TRBV7-2	TGTGCCAGCAGCTTAAGGGGAGGCGAGGCAGCTTTCTTT	CASSLRGGEAAFF
TRBD1	TRBJ2-7	few	TRBV20-1	TGCAGTGCTAGGACAGGGCTGCCAAGAGGATTTTACGAGCAGTACTTC	CSARTGLPRGFYEQYF
-	TRBJ1-3	-	TRBV6-1	TGTGCCAGCAGTCCAGGGTCTACAGGAAACACCATATATTTT	CASSPGSTGNTIYF
TRBD2	TRBJ2-7	few	TRBV18	TGTGCCAGCTCACCCTCGACTAGCGGGCGCGAGCAGTACTTC	CASSPSTSGREQYF
-	TRBJ2-1	-	TRBV9	TGTGCCAGCAGCGTAGAAACTAGCAAGAATGAGCAGTTCTTC	CASSVETSKNEQFF
-	TRBJ2-7	-	TRBV5-1	TGCGCCAGCAGCTTGGTTCAGGGACCCTCCTACGAGCAGTACTTC	CASSLVQGPSYEQYF
TRBD1	TRBJ1-4	-	TRBV5-4	TGTGCCAGCAGCTTGGGGACAGGGGAAGAAAAACTGTTTTTT	CASSLGTGEEKLFF
-	TRBJ1-5	few	TRBV12-3/TRBV12-4	TGTGCCAGCACACACGATATGGGTGGCAATCAGCCCCAGCATTTT	CASTHDMGGNQPQHF
TRBD1	TRBJ2-2	-	TRBV7-9	TGTGCCAGCAGCTGGGACAGGATCGGTGTCCGGGAGCTGTTTTTT	CASSWDRIGVRELFF
-	TRBJ2-7	few	TRBV12-3/TRBV12-4	TGTGCCAGCCTCTCTTTGGGGGTATACGAGCAGTACTTC	CASLSLGVYEQYF
TRBD1	TRBJ2-4	-	TRBV24-1	TGTGCCACCGGCGGACAGGGGTCCCTCAACGAAAACATTCAGTACTTC	CATGGQGSLNENIQYF
TRBD2	TRBJ2-7	-	TRBV20-1	TGCAGTGCTTTTACGACCGGGACTAGCAGTTGGGAGCAGTACTTC	CSAFTTGTSSWEQYF
TRBD2	TRBJ2-5	-	TRBV5-6	TGTGCCAGCAGCTCGACTAGCGGGGGAAAGACCCAGTACTTC	CASSSTSGGKTQYF
-	TRBJ1-1	few	TRBV6-5	TGTGCCAGCAGTTTAAGATCCGTCGGGGACACTGAAGCTTTCTTT	CASSLRSVGDTEAFF
TRBD2	TRBJ2-5	-	TRBV11-2	TGTGCCAGCAGCTTAGTGAGAGCGGGGGGGCTTGAGGAAGAGACCCAGTACTTC	CASSLVRAGGLEEETQYF
-	TRBJ2-3	few	TRBV20-1	TGCAGTGCTAGCCGAACTAGGGGTAGCACAGATACGCAGTATTTT	CSASRTRGSTDTQYF
-	TRBJ1-2	few	TRBV9	TGTGCCAGCAGCGAAGGGGCCAGGGAGCCCTATGGCTACACCTTC	CASSEGAREPYGYTF
-	TRBJ1-1	-	TRBV7-9	TGTGCCAGCAGCTCACAGCGGAACACTGAAGCTTTCTTT	CASSSQRNTEAFF
-	TRBJ2-7	few	TRBV12-3/TRBV12-4	TGTGCCAGTACCGGACACCCAAACAAGTACGAGCAGTACTTC	CASTGHPNKYEQYF
TRBD2	TRBJ2-7	-	TRBV20-1	TGCAGTGCTAGAAACACGGGACTAGCATCCTACGAGCAGTACTTC	CSARNTGLASYEQYF
-	TRBJ2-1	few	TRBV5-1	TGCGCCAGCAGCTTAACTAGCCCAAGCTCCTACAATGAGCAGTTCTTC	CASSLTSPSSYNEQFF